The 25 T cell receptor beta chains presented below share a single source sample, sequenced in a study of post-analysis software for immune sequencing data. Regarding the study as a whole: Roughly 5 TRBV segments, TRBV5-6, TRBV5-1 and TRBV20-1 among them, were found more frequent in patients than controls.

The TCR beta cDNA libraries contained unique molecular identifiers. From the PCR reads, TCRdb called clonotypes with MiXCR, one entry per CDR3 protein. Of about 680,000 distinct CDR3 sequences in the sample, 55% to 60% were seen once. No antigens are known for them. Sequenced material: blood. These receptor sequences come from a girl between 2 and 10 years old with multiple sclerosis.

This chain connects TRBV6-2 or TRBV6-3 to TRBJ2-1, with 7 bases lining up with TRBD1. Per the germline V gene, CDR1 is MNHEY and CDR2 is SVGEGT. This CDR3 has 15 amino acids. Unmatched junction bases numbered 5, after V lost 2 bases and J lost 4 bases. The CDR3 DNA sequence: TGTGCCAGCAGTTACCGGGACAGTGTATACAATGAGCAGTTCTTC. Its protein is CASSYRDSVYNEQFF.

Notes on this clonotype: The junction shows a germline mismatch at one end, possibly a read error. The chain combines TRBV29-1 with TRBJ2-5; a possible D gene is TRBD1 (5 bases). CDR1 and CDR2 from the germline V gene are SQVTM and ANQGSEA. This CDR3 comprises 16 residues. The DNA for the CDR3 is TGCAGCGTCGAATCTCTTATGGGGCCTCCCCAAGGGACCCAGTACTTC. Translated: CSVESLMGPPQGTQYF.

The chain uses TRBV29-1 and TRBJ2-5; no definite D call. CDR3 length: 12 residues. The V gene's germline CDR1 is SQVTM and CDR2 ANQGSEA. Trimming cost V 3 bases and J 11 bases, with 16 bases left between them. The CDR3 nucleotides are TGCAGCGTTGATATTTCCCAGAATGAGCAGTACTTC. Amino acids: CSVDISQNEQYF.

The rearrangement uses TRBV7-6 and TRBJ2-1; D tentatively reads TRBD1 or TRBD2 (5 bases each). Between the trimmed V and J ends, which lost 5 bases and 8 bases, there was a span of 19 bases. CDR1 and CDR2 (germline): SGHVS, FNYEAQ. CDR3 size: 15 residues. This CDR3 reads CASSLLIQVGDEQFF. CDR3 DNA: TGTGCCAGCAGCCTCCTGATACAAGTGGGGGATGAGCAGTTCTTC.

This chain connects TRBV30 to TRBJ2-2; the match to TRBD2 covers 7 bases. Germline loops: CDR1 GTSNPN, CDR2 SVGIG (reference sequence). The V segment lost 8 bases and the J segment 3 bases; nucleotides outside the gene matches: 12. This CDR3 region has 15 residues. DNA of the CDR3: TGTGCCCTTCGCCGGGACTACAGCGACACCGGGGAGCTGTTTTTT. It is translated as CALRRDYSDTGELFF.

The V gene is TRBV12-3 or TRBV12-4, the J gene TRBJ1-1; TRBD1 matches at 7 bases. Trimming cost V 2 bases and J 3 bases; bases outside gene matches: 3. This CDR3 spans 14 amino acids. CDR3 protein: CASSLRGRYTEAFF. For the CDR3, the DNA is TGTGCCAGCAGTTTAAGGGGGCGATACACTGAAGCTTTCTTT.

The chain is built from TRBV29-1 and TRBJ1-1, with a possible D match to TRBD1 (5 bases). This CDR3 has 12 amino acids. Germline V CDR1 and CDR2: SQVTM, ANQGSEA. Trimming removed 8 bases at V and 0 bases at J, with 10 bases between. CDR3 nucleotide sequence: TGCAGCTCCTGGGGACTGAACACTGAAGCTTTCTTT. Its translation: CSSWGLNTEAFF.

V and J are TRBV20-1 and TRBJ2-1; 7 bases map to TRBD2. The CDR3 has 15 amino acids. CDR1 DFQATT and CDR2 SNEGSKA come from the germline V gene (reference sequence). J gave up 0 bases and V 3 bases, and 5 bases lay outside the gene matches. The CDR3 here is CSASYGGSSYNEQFF. The CDR3 DNA is TGCAGTGCTAGTTACGGGGGGAGCTCCTACAATGAGCAGTTCTTC.

The chain recombines TRBV20-1 with TRBJ2-4; D gene ambiguous. The CDR3 runs to 12 residues. The V end lost 0 bases, the J end lost 2 bases, and 2 bases lay between the germline ends. Per germline, CDR1 DFQATT and CDR2 SNEGSKA (reference sequence). Here the CDR3 reads CSARDPKNIQYF. The CDR3 bases are TGCAGTGCTAGAGACCCCAAAAACATTCAGTACTTC.

The genes are TRBV9 and TRBJ2-3; 10 bases map to TRBD2. Trimming at V came to 3 bases and at J to 2 bases, leaving 12 bases not matched to a gene. Germline values: CDR1 SGDLS, CDR2 YYNGEE. The CDR3 extends over 18 amino acids. CDR3 bases: TGTGCCAGCAGCGATGGACTAGCGGCTTTCGAACCCACAGATACGCAGTATTTT. It codes for CASSDGLAAFEPTDTQYF.

The sample holds one count of this clonotype. This chain uses TRBV14 with TRBJ2-6; D is unresolved. With 5 bases removed from V and 7 bases from J, the gap between germline ends came to 9 bases. CDR3 length equals 13 residues. Germline CDR1 is SGHDN and CDR2 is FVKESK. CDR3 in DNA: TGTGCCAGCAGCGCCCGACGAGCCAACGTCCTGACTTTC. The encoded protein is CASSARRANVLTF.

This chain joins TRBV5-1 and TRBJ2-3; 9 nucleotides match TRBD2. The CDR3 spans 16 residues. Unmatched junction bases numbered 6, after V lost 4 bases and J lost 0 bases. The germline V gene has CDR1 SGHRS and CDR2 YFSETQ. The CDR3 spells CASSHRLAVSTDTQYF. CDR3 coding DNA: TGCGCCAGCAGCCATCGACTAGCGGTTAGCACAGATACGCAGTATTTT.

This clonotype turned up a few times. The chain carries TRBV6-5 and TRBJ2-5, with D possibly being TRBD1 (6 bases). This CDR3 spans 16 amino acids. V lost 2 bases, J lost 2 bases, and 15 bases lay in between. The germline V gene has CDR1 MNHEY and CDR2 SVGAGI. DNA of the CDR3: TGTGCCAGCAGTTACGGGCCAGGGGTGGGACAAGAGACCCAGTACTTC. It translates to CASSYGPGVGQETQYF.

This sequence joins TRBV6-1 and TRBJ2-5; 9 bases are shared with TRBD2. The CDR3 is 13 residues long. CDR1 is MNHNS, CDR2 SASEGT, per germline. Germline trimming cut 7 bases from V and 3 bases from J; bases unmatched to any gene: 3. CDR3 DNA sequence: TGTGCCAGCATGGCTAGCGGGGAAGAGACCCAGTACTTC. It translates to CASMASGEETQYF.

The rearrangement links TRBV4-1 to TRBJ1-2; D may be TRBD1 (5 bases). The V end was cut by 1 base, the J end by 4 bases, with 7 bases between. CDR3 length: 13 residues. Germline assignment: CDR1 MGHRA and CDR2 YSYEKL. In DNA form, the CDR3 reads TGCGCCAGCAGCCAAGGACAGCCCTATGGCTACACCTTC. Its protein product is CASSQGQPYGYTF.

As to this clonotype: Mismatch with germline at one junction end may stem from a read error. The rearrangement joins TRBV29-1 to TRBJ2-1; D remains unclear. In germline, CDR1 is SQVTM, CDR2 ANQGSEA. This CDR3 is 14 amino acids long. The CDR3 DNA is TGCAGCGTTGACAGCTCAAGCTCCTACAATAAGCAGTTCTTC. The encoded protein is CSVDSSSSYNKQFF.

This chain links TRBV2 with TRBJ2-7; D remains ambiguous. This CDR3 has 15 amino acids. V was trimmed by 1 base and J by 2 bases, leaving 12 bases between them. The germline V gene encodes CDR1 SNHLY and CDR2 FYNNEI. The chain's CDR3 is CASSEEGLVTYEQYF. The CDR3 DNA follows: TGTGCCAGCAGTGAAGAGGGTCTAGTGACCTACGAGCAGTACTTC.

This clonotype appeared a few times. The chain is built from TRBV5-1 and TRBJ2-5, with 9 bases identical to TRBD2. The germline V gene encodes CDR1 SGHRS and CDR2 YFSETQ. This CDR3 contains 17 residues. The V and J ends lost 2 bases and 3 bases, in that order; junction bases with no gene match: 11. The CDR3 sequence is CASSLRPAGGPEETQYF. The CDR3 nucleotides are TGCGCCAGCAGCTTAAGACCGGCGGGAGGGCCGGAAGAGACCCAGTACTTC.

The V gene is TRBV3-1, the J gene TRBJ2-3; unclear D gene. Trimming removed 0 bases at V and 6 bases at J, with 13 bases between. Germline V gene lookup returns CDR1 LGHDT and CDR2 YNNKEL (reference sequence). This CDR3 spans 15 amino acids. In nucleotides, the CDR3 is TGTGCCAGCAGCCAAGAGAACAGCCCATGGGATACGCAGTATTTT. The encoded protein is CASSQENSPWDTQYF.

The genes are TRBV5-5 and TRBJ2-1; perhaps TRBD1 as D (6 bases). This CDR3 spans 15 amino acids. V was clipped by 4 bases and J by 2 bases, with 13 bases between them. CDR1 and CDR2 (germline): SGHKS, YYEKEE (reference sequence). The CDR3 loop reads CASSVDRNPYNEQFF. The DNA for the CDR3 is TGTGCCAGCAGCGTCGACAGGAATCCCTACAATGAGCAGTTCTTC.

This clonotype was found a few times. The V gene is TRBV10-2, the J gene TRBJ1-1, with 7 bases aligning to TRBD1. Germline CDR1 WSHSY, CDR2 SAAADI. The CDR3 spans 14 residues. The trim removed 8 bases at V and 3 bases at J, leaving 9 bases unmatched. The CDR3 loop is CASATNRGDTEAFF. The CDR3 DNA sequence: TGCGCCAGCGCAACGAACAGGGGTGACACTGAAGCTTTCTTT.

V is TRBV5-5 and J is TRBJ2-5; 12 nucleotides line up with TRBD1. This CDR3 is 14 amino acids long. V trimming: 7 bases; J trimming: 4 bases; junction bases outside the gene matches: 5. Germline lookup yields CDR1 SGHKS and CDR2 YYEKEE (reference sequence). The CDR3 bases are TGTGCCAGCGGGGGACAGGGGGCACGAGAGACCCAGTACTTC. Protein product: CASGGQGARETQYF. The whole variable domain, remainder taken from reference TRBV5-5 and TRBJ2-5, is DAGVTQSPTHLIKTRGQQVTLRCSPISGHKSVSWYQQVLGQGPQFIFQYYEKEERGRGNFPDRFSARQFPNYSSELNVNALLLGDSALYLCASGGQGARETQYFGPGTRLLVL.

V gene TRBV5-4 combines with J gene TRBJ2-7, with 7 positions matching TRBD2. The J call may be wrong; the DNA end is better matched by TRBJ2-5. Germline loops: CDR1 SGHNT, CDR2 YYREEE (reference sequence). The CDR3 spans 13 residues. The DNA of the CDR3 is TGTGCCAGCAGCCGTACTAGCGAGCAGACCCAGTACTTC. Its protein is CASSRTSEQTQYF.

V gene TRBV10-3 combines with J gene TRBJ1-4; D is possibly TRBD1 (6 bases). This CDR3 comprises 13 residues. V gave up 6 bases and J gave up 7 bases, with 12 bases separating them. Germline V gene lookup returns CDR1 ENHRY and CDR2 SYGVKD. The CDR3 sequence: CAIRNRDGEKLFF. Written as DNA, the CDR3 is TGTGCCATCAGGAACAGGGATGGTGAAAAACTGTTTTTT.

The V gene is TRBV5-1, the J gene TRBJ2-1, with D perhaps TRBD2 (6 bases). CDR3 length equals 14 residues. Germline V gene lookup returns CDR1 SGHRS and CDR2 YFSETQ. Trimming cost V 0 bases and J 8 bases, with 12 bases left between them. This CDR3 reads CASSLAGEAHEQFF. In nucleotides, the CDR3 is TGCGCCAGCAGCTTGGCCGGGGAGGCCCATGAGCAGTTCTTC.